This TCR beta chain was captured by sequencing in a study of OX40 agonist ivuxolimab in advanced cancers. Across the study: Aged about 20 to 80 with a mean of about 63 years, they were 82.7% male. It was permissible to have had prior anti-PD-1, anti-PD-L1 or anti-CTLA-4 therapy, and less than 45% had some.

Here immunoSEQ multiplex PCR was the method, and the copy in TCRdb shows in-frame clones only, minus some. The data contain some 45,000 clones, more than 75% of them seen just once; the ten biggest clones take up under 40%. The CDR3 length is 15 residues. Per the germline V gene, CDR1 is SGHRS and CDR2 is YFSETQ. J lost 5 bases, V lost 0 bases, and 4 bases had no gene match. The V and J genes are TRBV5-1 and TRBJ2-5; 10 bases fit TRBD2. The receptor comes from an adult with an advanced solid tumor such as melanoma, head and neck, liver or kidney cancer. Sample: CD4+ or CD8+ T cells sorted from blood, taken in a trial of the OX40 agonist ivuxolimab. CDR3 region: CASSLALAGTETQYF. The CDR3 nucleotides are TGCGCCAGCAGCTTGGCACTAGCGGGGACTGAGACCCAGTACTTC.